The 2 T cell receptor beta chains presented below share a single source sample, sequenced in a study of T cells in tuberculosis. Method: immunoSEQ multiplex PCR; TCRdb's copy keeps in-frame clones and lacks some. The sample carries approximately 30,000 clones, 97% recorded once. The source material was PBMCs. The receptors derive from a donor aged 10-29 years with latent tuberculosis or without tuberculosis infection.

The chain combines TRBV6-6 with TRBJ1-3; no firm D call. Trimming shortened V by 7 bases and J by 0 bases, and 10 bases separated the two germline ends. The CDR3 is made up of 14 amino acids. The germline V gene encodes CDR1 MNHNY and CDR2 SVGAGI (reference sequence). As DNA, the CDR3 is TGTGCCAGCATGGCGGTGAGCTCTGGAAACACCATATATTTT. Translated: CASMAVSSGNTIYF.

The chain is built from TRBV4-2 and TRBJ2-1, with 12 bases fitting TRBD2. CDR3 size: 15 residues. The J segment lost 8 bases and the V segment lost 4 bases, leaving 6 bases of the junction unmatched. Germline CDR1 and CDR2: LGHNA and YNFKEQ. CDR3 protein: CASSPTGTSGYEQFF. In nucleotides, the CDR3 is TGTGCCAGCAGCCCAACCGGGACTAGCGGGTATGAGCAGTTCTTC.